The sequence of this TCR beta chain was determined in a study of blood T cell repertoires in COVID-19 (dated by TCRdb to about 2020). For the wider study: Samples from collaborators originated in the United States, Italy and Spain and spanned both the acute and convalescent phases of COVID-19. The material from the prospective study consisted of cDNA or gDNA derived from T cells, B-cell-depleted T cells, or PBMCs. Deeply sampled blood TCRbeta repertoires from subjects exposed to, actively infected with, or recovered from COVID-19 were included in the dataset. The repertoires were made available in a free public database intended to serve as a resource for research on the immune response to SARS-CoV-2. Samples were obtained from the ongoing ImmuneRACE study (first 160 participants) and from 1,200 or so subjects provided by 6 global collaborators. A de-identified subject ID, COVID-19 status, age in years and sex were almost always included in the sample metadata. Where available, HLA class I and class II types were taken from metadata supplied by the sample provider and were not determined by assay-based typing.

As to this clone: Which antigen it targets is not known. Within one base of it there is no much larger clone, and no base qualities were kept.

TCRbeta CDR3 regions were amplified from genomic DNA using the immunoSEQ Assay, a bias-controlled multiplex PCR. The authors' pipeline ran thus. Nucleated cell counts per sample were estimated from amplification of reference gene primers within the assay. To quantify the absolute abundance of each unique TCRbeta CDR3 rearrangement, sequence reads were collapsed and filtered. For each sample, productive Simpson clonality was calculated by taking the square root of Simpson's diversity index across productive rearrangements. TCRdb mirrors the immuneACCESS table, restricted to in-frame sequences. Some clones are absent from its copies; in checked studies, under half trace to an unresolved V gene, and the reason for the others is unknown. The DNA gave D and trimming, while V, J and clone size come from that table. This sample comprises around 140,000 clones, 76% of them detected only once. Over 4% of the sample comes from the top ten.

Paper-wide results and their limitations: Clinical and demographic metadata were provided uncurated, with the amount varying by source and participant.

Collaborating institutions collected whole blood in K2EDTA tubes following their own protocols. Collaborator samples were shipped for TCRbeta analysis as frozen whole blood, isolated PBMCs, or DNA extracted from either sample type. The germline V gene specifies ENHRY as CDR1 and SYGVKD as CDR2. The trim is 4 bases for V and 0 bases for J, with a gap of 4 bases between the germline ends. The CDR3 holds 12 amino acids from the cysteine to the phenylalanine. Only the CDR3 DNA is retained, 36 bases long and in frame from the first base. The rearranged chain carries TRBV10-3 and TRBJ2-7; the D gene assignment is ambiguous. Sequenced: peripheral blood. This TCR came from an elderly woman with active or convalescent COVID-19. Here is the DNA: TGTGCCATCAGTGCTGTCTCCTACGAGCAGTACTTC. Translated, it reads CAISAVSYEQYF.